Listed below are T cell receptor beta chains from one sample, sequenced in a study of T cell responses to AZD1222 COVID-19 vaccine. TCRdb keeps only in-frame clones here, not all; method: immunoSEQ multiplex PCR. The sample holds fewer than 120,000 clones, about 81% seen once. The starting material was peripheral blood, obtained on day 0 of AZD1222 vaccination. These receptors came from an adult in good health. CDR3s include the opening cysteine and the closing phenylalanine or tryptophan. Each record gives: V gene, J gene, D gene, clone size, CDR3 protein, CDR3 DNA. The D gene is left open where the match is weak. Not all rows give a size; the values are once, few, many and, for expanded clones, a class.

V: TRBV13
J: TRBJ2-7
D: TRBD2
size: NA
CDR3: CASSIRTSGGEQYF
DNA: TGTGCCAGCAGCATCCGGACTAGCGGGGGCGAGCAGTACTTC

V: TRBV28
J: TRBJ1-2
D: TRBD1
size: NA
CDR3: CASSIPGQGTYGYTF
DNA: TGTGCCAGCAGTATTCCCGGACAGGGCACCTATGGCTACACCTTC

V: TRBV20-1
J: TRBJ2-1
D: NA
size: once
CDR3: CSAFTGRQQFF
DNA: TGCAGTGCTTTTACGGGGCGACAGCAGTTCTTC

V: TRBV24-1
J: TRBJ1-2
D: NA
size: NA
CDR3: CATSDGLTSGYTF
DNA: TGTGCCACCAGTGATGGCTTAACTTCGGGCTACACCTTC

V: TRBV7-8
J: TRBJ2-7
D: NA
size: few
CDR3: CASSRSHGNSYEQYF
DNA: TGTGCCAGCAGCCGCAGCCACGGTAATTCCTACGAGCAGTACTTC

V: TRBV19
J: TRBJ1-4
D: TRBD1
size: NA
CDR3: CASSTGGTTNEKLFF
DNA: TGTGCCAGTAGCACAGGGGGGACAACTAATGAAAAACTGTTTTTT

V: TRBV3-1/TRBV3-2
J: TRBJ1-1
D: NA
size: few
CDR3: CASSQEFAAKVLMNTEAFF
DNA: TGTGCCAGCAGCCAAGAATTTGCGGCCAAGGTCCTTATGAACACTGAAGCTTTCTTT

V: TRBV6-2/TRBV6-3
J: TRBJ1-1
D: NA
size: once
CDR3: CASSRDGFEAFF
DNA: TGTGCCAGCAGTCGGGACGGGTTTGAAGCTTTCTTT

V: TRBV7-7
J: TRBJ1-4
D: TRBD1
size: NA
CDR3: CASSLPNRTGDATNEKLFF
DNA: TGTGCCAGCAGCTTACCTAATCGGACAGGGGATGCAACTAATGAAAAACTGTTTTTT

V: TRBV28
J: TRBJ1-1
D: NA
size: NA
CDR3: CASSTGGLGAFF
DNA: TGTGCCAGCAGTACCGGGGGCCTAGGCGCTTTCTTT

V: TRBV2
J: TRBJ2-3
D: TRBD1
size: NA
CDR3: CASSVQGAPADTQYF
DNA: TGTGCCAGCAGTGTACAGGGGGCGCCCGCAGATACGCAGTATTTT

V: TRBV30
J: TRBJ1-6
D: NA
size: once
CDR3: CAWSVLHLNSPLHF
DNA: TGTGCCTGGAGTGTACTTCACCTTAATTCACCCCTCCACTTT

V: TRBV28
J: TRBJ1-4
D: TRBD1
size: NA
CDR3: CASSFLGTGTNEKLFF
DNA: TGTGCCAGCAGTTTCCTGGGGACAGGGACTAATGAAAAACTGTTTTTT

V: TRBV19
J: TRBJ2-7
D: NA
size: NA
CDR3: CASSATGSYEQYF
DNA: TGTGCCAGTAGCGCGACGGGGTCCTACGAGCAGTACTTC

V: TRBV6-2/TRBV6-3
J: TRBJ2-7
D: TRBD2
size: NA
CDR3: CASTPEERRGALYEQYF
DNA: TGTGCCAGCACCCCCGAGGAGAGGCGGGGGGCACTCTACGAGCAGTACTTC

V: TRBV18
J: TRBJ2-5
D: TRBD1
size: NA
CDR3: CASSPTGIGQETQYF
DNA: TGTGCCAGCTCACCGACAGGGATAGGACAAGAGACCCAGTACTTC

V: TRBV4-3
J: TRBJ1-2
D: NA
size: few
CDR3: CASSPPSGGRRGYTF
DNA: TGCGCCAGCAGCCCACCTTCGGGAGGGCGCCGCGGCTACACCTTC

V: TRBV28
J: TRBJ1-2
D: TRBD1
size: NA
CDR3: CASSFRDRHYGYTF
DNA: TGTGCCAGCAGTTTCCGGGACAGACACTATGGCTACACCTTC

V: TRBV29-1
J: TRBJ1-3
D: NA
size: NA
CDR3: CSVEEGAFGNTIYF
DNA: TGCAGCGTTGAAGAGGGGGCTTTTGGAAACACCATATATTTT

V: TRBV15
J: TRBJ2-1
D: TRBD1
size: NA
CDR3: CATSIGTASFNEQFF
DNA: TGTGCCACCAGCATTGGGACAGCGTCGTTCAATGAGCAGTTCTTC

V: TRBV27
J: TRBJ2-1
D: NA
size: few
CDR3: CASSLSLANNEQFF
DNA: TGTGCCAGCAGTTTATCTCTAGCCAACAATGAGCAGTTCTTC

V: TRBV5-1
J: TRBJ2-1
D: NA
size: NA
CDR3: CASSLRRQTPGNEQFF
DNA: TGCGCCAGCAGCTTGAGGCGGCAAACTCCGGGCAATGAGCAGTTCTTC

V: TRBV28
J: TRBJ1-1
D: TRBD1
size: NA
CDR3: CASSQGDGITEAFF
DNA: TGTGCCAGCAGTCAGGGGGACGGGATCACTGAAGCTTTCTTT

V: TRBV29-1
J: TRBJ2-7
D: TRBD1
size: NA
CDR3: CSVEFGTESPIEQYF
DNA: TGCAGCGTTGAATTCGGGACAGAAAGTCCTATCGAGCAGTACTTC

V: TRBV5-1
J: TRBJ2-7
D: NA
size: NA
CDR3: CASTLTGGTYEQYF
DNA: TGCGCCAGCACCTTAACCGGGGGCACCTACGAGCAGTACTTC

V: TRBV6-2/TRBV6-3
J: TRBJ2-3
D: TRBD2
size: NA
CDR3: CASSLTSGLGATDTQYF
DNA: TGTGCCAGCAGCCTCACTAGCGGGTTGGGGGCCACAGATACGCAGTATTTT

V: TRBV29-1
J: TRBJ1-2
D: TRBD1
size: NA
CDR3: CSVLHGTAYGYTF
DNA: TGCAGCGTTCTACATGGGACAGCCTATGGCTACACCTTC

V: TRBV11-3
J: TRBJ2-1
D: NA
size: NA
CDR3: CASSPRQAGPEQFF
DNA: TGTGCCAGCAGCCCCCGGCAGGCAGGACCTGAGCAGTTCTTC

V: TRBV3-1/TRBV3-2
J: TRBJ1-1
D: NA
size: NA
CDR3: CASSRLGGAEAFF
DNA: TGTGCCAGCAGCCGTCTTGGGGGCGCTGAAGCTTTCTTT

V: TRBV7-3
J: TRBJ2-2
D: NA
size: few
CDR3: CASSLNAGELFF
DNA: TGTGCCAGCAGCTTAAATGCCGGGGAGCTGTTTTTT

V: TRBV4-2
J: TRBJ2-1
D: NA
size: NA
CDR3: CASSHARGNEQFF
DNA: TGTGCCAGCAGCCATGCCAGGGGAAATGAGCAGTTCTTC

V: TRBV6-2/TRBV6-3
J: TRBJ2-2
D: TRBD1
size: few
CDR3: CASTYQGGAGELFF
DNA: TGTGCCAGCACTTACCAAGGGGGCGCCGGGGAGCTGTTTTTT